The rows below give T cell receptor beta chains drawn from one sample of a study of Ad26.COV2.S vaccination and SARS-CoV-2 variants. The table came from immunoSEQ multiplex PCR; TCRdb's copy has only in-frame clones and leaves some out. Among hundreds of thousands of clones listed, approximately 89% were seen once. Specimen: peripheral blood, collected in a trial of Ad26.COV2.S vaccine versus placebo. The receptors stem from a person aged 18 to 59 who received the Ad26.COV2.S COVID-19 vaccine or a placebo. CDR3s include the opening cysteine and the closing phenylalanine or tryptophan. Fields, in order: clone size, V gene, D gene, J gene, CDR3 protein, CDR3 DNA. D genes are given only for firm matches. Only some rows state a clone size, as once, few, many or a class for expanded clones.

clone_size: NA; v_call: TRBV2; d_call: TRBD1; j_call: TRBJ1-6; cdr3_aa: CASTRDRANNSPLHF; cdr3_nt: TGTGCCAGCACTAGGGACAGGGCGAATAATTCACCCCTCCACTTT
clone_size: NA; v_call: TRBV11-2; d_call: TRBD2; j_call: TRBJ2-2; cdr3_aa: CASSSQSMGRGARTGELFF; cdr3_nt: TGTGCCAGCAGCTCCCAATCAATGGGGCGGGGGGCAAGGACCGGGGAGCTGTTTTTT
clone_size: NA; v_call: TRBV5-1; d_call: TRBD1; j_call: TRBJ1-3; cdr3_aa: CASSSNRLDRDGNTIYF; cdr3_nt: TGCGCCAGCAGCTCAAACCGATTGGACAGGGATGGAAACACCATATATTTT
clone_size: NA; v_call: TRBV2; d_call: NA; j_call: TRBJ1-1; cdr3_aa: CASSEAALNTEAFF; cdr3_nt: TGTGCCAGCAGTGAAGCGGCTCTGAACACTGAAGCTTTCTTT
clone_size: NA; v_call: TRBV2; d_call: NA; j_call: TRBJ2-1; cdr3_aa: CASSSIQWSEEQFF; cdr3_nt: TGTGCCAGCAGTTCCATACAATGGTCTGAGGAGCAGTTCTTC
clone_size: NA; v_call: TRBV7-9; d_call: NA; j_call: TRBJ2-1; cdr3_aa: CASSSSVHYNEQFF; cdr3_nt: TGTGCCAGCAGCTCTAGCGTACACTACAATGAGCAGTTCTTC
clone_size: once; v_call: TRBV3-1/TRBV3-2; d_call: NA; j_call: TRBJ1-1; cdr3_aa: CASSQLGVGTEAFF; cdr3_nt: TGTGCCAGCAGCCAGTTGGGTGTCGGCACTGAAGCTTTCTTT
clone_size: once; v_call: TRBV2; d_call: NA; j_call: TRBJ1-5; cdr3_aa: CASTRRAATFNQPQHF; cdr3_nt: TGTGCCAGCACCCGACGGGCAGCTACTTTCAATCAGCCCCAGCATTTT
clone_size: NA; v_call: TRBV5-1; d_call: TRBD2; j_call: TRBJ2-3; cdr3_aa: CASSLGLAGRVTQYF; cdr3_nt: TGCGCCAGCAGCTTGGGACTAGCGGGAAGGGTTACGCAGTATTTT
clone_size: NA; v_call: TRBV4-2; d_call: NA; j_call: TRBJ1-2; cdr3_aa: CASSQDGTAHSSAGYTF; cdr3_nt: TGTGCCAGCAGCCAAGATGGGACGGCACATTCCTCCGCTGGCTACACCTTC
clone_size: NA; v_call: TRBV4-1; d_call: TRBD1; j_call: TRBJ1-6; cdr3_aa: CASSRAGTENSPLHF; cdr3_nt: TGCGCCAGCAGCCGAGCCGGGACAGAAAATTCACCCCTCCACTTT
clone_size: NA; v_call: TRBV5-5; d_call: NA; j_call: TRBJ1-6; cdr3_aa: CASSLLLNSPLHF; cdr3_nt: TGTGCCAGCAGCTTGCTTCTAAATTCACCCCTCCACTTT
clone_size: NA; v_call: TRBV30; d_call: NA; j_call: TRBJ1-3; cdr3_aa: CALDLIQGNTIYF; cdr3_nt: TGTGCCCTGGACTTAATTCAAGGAAACACCATATATTTT
clone_size: NA; v_call: TRBV6-5; d_call: TRBD2; j_call: TRBJ2-7; cdr3_aa: CASRTGLAGGEQYF; cdr3_nt: TGTGCCAGCCGGACGGGGCTAGCGGGAGGCGAGCAGTACTTC
clone_size: NA; v_call: TRBV11-2; d_call: TRBD1; j_call: TRBJ1-4; cdr3_aa: CASSKGQFNEKLFF; cdr3_nt: TGTGCCAGCAGCAAGGGACAGTTTAATGAAAAACTGTTTTTT
clone_size: NA; v_call: TRBV3-1/TRBV3-2; d_call: NA; j_call: TRBJ1-2; cdr3_aa: CASSHLGGHGYTF; cdr3_nt: TGTGCCAGCAGCCACCTCGGCGGGCATGGCTACACCTTC
clone_size: NA; v_call: TRBV28; d_call: NA; j_call: TRBJ2-5; cdr3_aa: CASSLFGGLPWAQYF; cdr3_nt: TGTGCCAGCAGTTTATTTGGGGGGCTCCCATGGGCCCAGTACTTC
clone_size: NA; v_call: TRBV7-9; d_call: NA; j_call: TRBJ1-2; cdr3_aa: CASSLAWGEAYYGYTF; cdr3_nt: TGTGCCAGCAGCTTAGCTTGGGGGGAGGCGTACTATGGCTACACCTTC
clone_size: NA; v_call: TRBV29-1; d_call: NA; j_call: TRBJ1-1; cdr3_aa: CSASGGDTEAFF; cdr3_nt: TGCAGCGCCAGTGGCGGGGACACTGAAGCTTTCTTT
clone_size: NA; v_call: TRBV7-9; d_call: TRBD2; j_call: TRBJ2-1; cdr3_aa: CASSSRLAGIYNEQFF; cdr3_nt: TGTGCCAGCAGCTCCAGACTAGCGGGGATCTACAATGAGCAGTTCTTC
clone_size: NA; v_call: TRBV5-1; d_call: NA; j_call: TRBJ2-4; cdr3_aa: CASSLGGIKNIQYF; cdr3_nt: TGCGCCAGCAGCTTGGGAGGGATCAAAAACATTCAGTACTTC
clone_size: NA; v_call: TRBV12-5; d_call: TRBD1; j_call: TRBJ1-3; cdr3_aa: CASGGDRRSSGNTIYF; cdr3_nt: TGTGCTAGTGGGGGGGACAGGAGGAGTTCTGGAAACACCATATATTTT
clone_size: few; v_call: TRBV20-1; d_call: NA; j_call: TRBJ2-1; cdr3_aa: CSATDRLLANEQFF; cdr3_nt: TGCAGTGCTACTGACAGGCTCCTTGCGAATGAGCAGTTCTTC
clone_size: NA; v_call: TRBV5-6; d_call: NA; j_call: TRBJ2-5; cdr3_aa: CASSLAAGLETQYF; cdr3_nt: TGTGCCAGCAGCTTGGCCGCTGGACTAGAGACCCAGTACTTC
clone_size: NA; v_call: TRBV7-9; d_call: NA; j_call: TRBJ1-1; cdr3_aa: CASSLAEGNEAFF; cdr3_nt: TGTGCCAGCAGCTTAGCGGAGGGTAATGAAGCTTTCTTT
clone_size: NA; v_call: TRBV6-5; d_call: NA; j_call: TRBJ1-1; cdr3_aa: CASSSTLLGGTEAFF; cdr3_nt: TGTGCCAGCAGTTCAACTTTACTGGGGGGGACTGAAGCTTTCTTT
clone_size: NA; v_call: TRBV30; d_call: TRBD1; j_call: TRBJ1-1; cdr3_aa: CAWKDRGNTEAFF; cdr3_nt: TGTGCCTGGAAAGACAGGGGGAACACTGAAGCTTTCTTT
clone_size: NA; v_call: TRBV5-1; d_call: NA; j_call: TRBJ1-1; cdr3_aa: CASSPGVDTEAFF; cdr3_nt: TGCGCCAGCAGCCCCGGGGTGGACACTGAAGCTTTCTTT